The T cell receptor beta chain under discussion was sequenced for a study of blood T cell repertoires in COVID-19 (dated by TCRdb to 2020 to 2022). With respect to the entire study: Samples from collaborators originated in the United States, Italy and Spain and spanned both the acute and convalescent phases of COVID-19. Where available, HLA class I and class II types were obtained from metadata supplied by the sample provider rather than from assay-based typing. The prospective study material was composed of cDNA or gDNA derived from T cells, B-cell-depleted T cells, or PBMCs. The sample metadata nearly always contained a de-identified subject ID, COVID-19 status, age in years and sex. A freely available public database, intended as a resource for researchers studying the immune response to SARS-CoV-2, is where the repertoires were released. The dataset comprised deeply sampled blood TCRbeta repertoires from subjects exposed to, actively infected with, or recovered from COVID-19. Samples came from the ongoing ImmuneRACE study (first 160 participants) plus 1,254 subjects from 6 global collaborators.

TCRbeta CDR3 regions were amplified from genomic DNA by means of the immunoSEQ Assay, a bias-controlled multiplex PCR. The source study handled its data this way. Nucleated cell counts per sample were estimated from amplification of reference gene primers within the assay. To quantify the absolute abundance of each unique TCRbeta CDR3 rearrangement, sequence reads were collapsed and filtered. Productive Simpson clonality was computed per sample as the square root of Simpson's diversity index over productive rearrangements. TCRdb mirrors the immuneACCESS table, restricted to in-frame sequences. Some clones are absent from its copies; in checked studies, under half trace to an unresolved V gene, and the reason for the others is unknown. That table furnishes V, J and clone size, whereas the DNA furnished D and trimming. The sample table holds around 250,000 clones, of which 70% to 90% were seen once. The ten largest clones capture over 1.5% of the sample.

Worth noting for this clone: What antigen it recognizes has not been identified. Within one base of it there is no much larger clone, and no base qualities were kept.

Participants in the prospective study were enrolled through a virtual design, were aged about 18 to 100 years, and lived in about two dozen United States geographic areas. In the prospective study, participants were assigned to cohorts based on the clinical history participants reported in a screening survey and a study questionnaire. Recovered participants in ImmuneRACE Cohort 3 were defined by two consecutive negative NP/OP PCR tests, clearance by a healthcare professional, or resolution of symptoms. Each participant in the prospective study had whole blood, serum and a nasopharyngeal or oropharyngeal swab collected by mobile phlebotomists. Additional blood draws and questionnaires over an approximately two-month period could optionally be provided by prospective study participants. Before DNA extraction, blood samples from the prospective study were shipped at room temperature or frozen. The CDR3 measures 14 amino acids from cysteine to phenylalanine. Only the CDR3 portion is preserved as DNA: 42 bases, with reading frame beginning at the first base. CDR1 LNHDA and CDR2 SQIVND are derived from the germline V gene (reference sequence). Clipping removes 7 bases from V and 7 bases from J, with 9 as the unmatched junction base count.

Beyond this particular receptor, the publication reports: The amount of clinical and demographic metadata varied by source and participant and was provided uncurated.

The sample taken for sequencing was PBMCs or T cells enriched from blood (not recorded which). The chain couples TRBV19 to TRBJ1-4; 7 of the junction bases match TRBD1. This TCR was sampled from a woman aged 45 to 65 who had recovered from COVID-19. CDR3 sequence: CASTTQGGGEKLFF. The DNA reads TGTGCCAGTACTACCCAGGGGGGTGGTGAAAAACTGTTTTTT.